The 28 T cell receptor beta chains given below trace back to one sample, sequenced in a study of shared clonotypes between healthy human individuals. TCRdb keeps only in-frame clones here, not all; method: immunoSEQ multiplex PCR. The sample shows around 480,000 clones, approximately 79% of them seen only once. The sequenced sample consisted of PBMCs. The receptors originated from a woman aged 40 to 50 in good health. Some clones in this sample may be carry-over from other donors' samples.

J is TRBJ2-7 and V is TRBV6-1; 10 bases match TRBD1. Per germline, CDR1 MNHNS and CDR2 SASEGT. With V trimmed by 5 bases and J by 2 bases, 3 bases remained unmatched. This CDR3 contains 14 residues. CDR3 in DNA: TGTGCCAGCAGTCTGACAGGGGGCCCCTACGAGCAGTACTTC. As protein: CASSLTGGPYEQYF.

This clone was detected a few times. The genes are TRBV9 and TRBJ1-2; TRBD1 matches at 11 bases. Germline values: CDR1 SGDLS, CDR2 YYNGEE. The V and J ends lost 2 bases and 7 bases, in that order; junction bases with no gene match: 4. The CDR3 consists of 14 residues. The DNA of the CDR3 is TGTGCCAGCAGCGTTGGACAGGGGGCAGGTGGCTACACCTTC. Translation: CASSVGQGAGGYTF.

This clone was seen only once. V gene TRBV6-4 combines with J gene TRBJ2-7, with D unclear. The J call may not be correct, given that the DNA end is closer to TRBJ2-1. The CDR3 runs to 15 residues. The V gene's germline CDR1 is MRHNA and CDR2 SNTAGT. Here the CDR3 DNA reads TGTGCCAGCAGTGTTGAACCAGAGTCCTACAATGAGCAGTTCTTC. Translated: CASSVEPESYNEQFF.

This clone showed up just once. This chain uses TRBV15 with TRBJ2-7, with D maybe TRBD1 (6 bases). Germline lookup yields CDR1 LNHNV and CDR2 YYDKDF (reference sequence). The length of the CDR3 is 14 residues. The germline V and J ends were trimmed by 3 bases and 2 bases, with 11 bases remaining between them. The CDR3 DNA sequence: TGTGCCACCAGCAGGGAAGGGGGTCCCTACGAGCAGTACTTC. This translates into CATSREGGPYEQYF.

The chain links TRBV7-9 to TRBJ2-7; TRBD2 matches at 7 bases. Trimming removed 5 bases from V and 7 bases from J; junction bases left unmatched: 14. CDR3 length: 15 amino acids. Germline V gives CDR1 SEHNR, CDR2 FQNEAQ (reference sequence). The CDR3 loop reads CASSPHFAGVEEQYF. CDR3 bases: TGTGCCAGCAGCCCCCACTTTGCGGGAGTGGAAGAGCAGTACTTC.

This clone was detected only a few times. The chain uses TRBV23-1 and TRBJ1-1; D uncertain. TRBV23-1 falls under the ORF class, with uncertain function. V was cut by 3 bases and J by 1 base, with 6 bases left in between. This CDR3 comprises 13 residues. CDR3 amino acids: CASSQRKNTEAFF. Here the CDR3 DNA reads TGCGCCAGCAGTCAGAGAAAGAACACTGAAGCTTTCTTT.

V and J are TRBV27 and TRBJ2-7, with D uncertain. The CDR3 has 13 residues. V dropped 5 bases and J dropped 3 bases, with 11 bases sitting between them. Germline CDR1 MNHEY, CDR2 SMNVEV (reference sequence). CDR3 sequence reads: CASSNGRYYEQYF. The CDR3 DNA is TGTGCCAGCAGTAATGGCAGGTACTACGAGCAGTACTTC.

This chain connects TRBV5-4 to TRBJ2-6; TRBD1 matches at 8 bases. The CDR3 consists of 18 residues. CDR1 and CDR2 from the germline V gene are SGHNT and YYREEE (reference sequence). The V segment lost 5 bases and the J segment 0 bases; nucleotides outside the gene matches: 10. CDR3 sequence reads: CASRYGQGGFSGANVLTF. The CDR3 DNA sequence: TGTGCCAGCAGATATGGACAGGGAGGTTTCTCTGGGGCCAACGTCCTGACTTTC.

The chain employs TRBV5-1 and TRBJ2-7; possibly TRBD2 for D (6 bases). V lost 6 bases and J lost 5, with 21 bases in between. The germline CDR1 and CDR2 sequences are SGHRS and YFSETQ. The CDR3 is 15 residues long. The CDR3 region is CASTRQSESGHEQYF. Written as DNA, the CDR3 is TGCGCCAGCACCCGGCAGTCGGAGAGCGGGCACGAGCAGTACTTC.

The sample holds one count of this clone. The V and J genes are TRBV5-1 and TRBJ2-1; D gene unclear. The V gene's germline CDR1 is SGHRS and CDR2 YFSETQ. With 2 bases removed from V and 8 bases from J, the gap between germline ends came to 14 bases. The CDR3 extends over 14 amino acids. CDR3 sequence: CASSFTAKVDEQFF. The DNA of the CDR3 is TGCGCCAGCAGCTTTACGGCCAAAGTCGATGAGCAGTTCTTC. The complete variable domain, with remaining parts taken from reference TRBV5-1 and TRBJ2-1, reads KAGVTQTPRYLIKTRGQQVTLSCSPISGHRSVSWYQQTPGQGLQFLFEYFSETQRNKGNFPGRFSGRQFSNSRSEMNVSTLELGDSALYLCASSFTAKVDEQFFGPGTRLTVL.

The chain is built from TRBV2 and TRBJ2-7, with no clear D. This CDR3 spans 15 amino acids. Between the trimmed V and J ends, which lost 2 bases and 0 bases, there was a span of 11 bases. Germline loops: CDR1 SNHLY, CDR2 FYNNEI. CDR3 DNA sequence: TGTGCCAGCAGTGAACTTGGCGGCTACTCCTACGAGCAGTACTTC. Its protein product is CASSELGGYSYEQYF. Filled out from reference TRBV2 and TRBJ2-7, the complete variable domain reads EPEVTQTPSHQVTQMGQEVILRCVPISNHLYFYWYRQILGQKVEFLVSFYNNEISEKSEIFDDQFSVERPDGSNFTLKIRSTKLEDSAMYFCASSELGGYSYEQYFGPGTRLTVT.

This chain links TRBV5-6 with TRBJ2-1; D might be TRBD2 (6 bases). Trimming stripped 6 bases from V and 8 bases from J, with 15 bases between. CDR3 size: 13 residues. Germline V lookup: CDR1 SGHDT, CDR2 YYEEEE. In nucleotides, the CDR3 is TGTGCCAGCACCGACTGGGGGGTCTATGAGCAGTTCTTC. This sequence encodes CASTDWGVYEQFF.

Only a few counts were recorded for this clone. The V call is TRBV6-4, the J call TRBJ2-1; 9 bases line up with TRBD1. CDR3 size: 16 residues. Germline loops: CDR1 MRHNA, CDR2 SNTAGT. The junction had 8 bases not matched to a gene; V was cut back by 2 bases and J by 6 bases. The CDR3 DNA sequence: TGTGCCAGCAGTGACCACCGGGACAGGGATCTCAATGAGCAGTTCTTC. Protein sequence: CASSDHRDRDLNEQFF.

The V gene is TRBV7-2, the J gene TRBJ2-1; D is possibly TRBD1 or TRBD2 (6 bases each). CDR1 and CDR2 (germline): SGHTA, FQGNSA. The CDR3 length is 15 residues. V dropped 1 base and J dropped 7 bases, with 14 bases sitting between them. CDR3 coding DNA: TGTGCCAGCAGCTTAGGGGGCCGGGGGCTAAATGAGCAGTTCTTC. This translates into CASSLGGRGLNEQFF.

The V and J genes are TRBV5-4 and TRBJ2-1; TRBD2 aligns across 9 bases. The ends lost 0 bases at V and 2 bases at J; junction bases unmatched: 9. The CDR3 runs to 18 residues. From germline, CDR1 is SGHNT and CDR2 YYREEE (reference sequence). CDR3 sequence reads: CASSLDSPLAGTYNEQFF. Written as DNA, the CDR3 is TGTGCCAGCAGCTTGGACTCACCTCTAGCGGGAACCTACAATGAGCAGTTCTTC.

This clone was counted a single time. The junction shows a germline mismatch at one end, possibly a read error. V usage is TRBV5-4 and J usage is TRBJ2-7, with TRBD2 matching over 9 bases. In germline, CDR1 is SGHNT, CDR2 YYREEE (reference sequence). The CDR3 covers 16 residues. The CDR3 sequence: CAGSPGLAGSSYEQYF. The CDR3 nucleotides are TGTGCCGGCAGCCCAGGGCTAGCGGGGTCGTCCTACGAGCAGTACTTC.

The chain employs TRBV14 and TRBJ2-7; TRBD2 is a possible D gene (6 bases). Germline V lookup: CDR1 SGHDN, CDR2 FVKESK. The CDR3 has 14 residues. V lost 4 bases to trimming and J lost 3 bases, with 13 bases between them. The CDR3: CASSPAGGYYEQYF. DNA of the CDR3: TGTGCCAGCAGCCCGGCCGGAGGGTACTACGAGCAGTACTTC.

This rearrangement joins TRBV19 to TRBJ2-5, with D perhaps TRBD2 (5 bases). The CDR3 has 14 amino acids. Trimming stripped 10 bases from V and 5 bases from J, with 20 bases between. Germline values: CDR1 LNHDA, CDR2 SQIVND (reference sequence). The CDR3: CATDDYPKAETQYF. The DNA of the CDR3 is TGTGCCACTGATGACTACCCAAAGGCGGAGACCCAGTACTTC.

The rearrangement uses TRBV29-1 and TRBJ2-1, with D perhaps TRBD2 (6 bases). CDR3 length equals 15 residues. Per the germline V gene, CDR1 is SQVTM and CDR2 is ANQGSEA. Between the trimmed V and J ends, which lost 2 bases and 4 bases, there was a span of 15 bases. CDR3 in amino acids: CSVEPRLAPYNEQFF. DNA for the CDR3: TGCAGCGTTGAACCTCGGCTAGCGCCTTACAATGAGCAGTTCTTC.

V usage is TRBV28 and J usage is TRBJ2-7, with unresolved D. The CDR3 is 12 amino acids. V lost 7 bases and J lost 4, with 11 bases in between. Per the germline V gene, CDR1 is MDHEN and CDR2 is SYDVKM. CDR3 in amino acids: CASKAERYEQYF. DNA of the CDR3: TGTGCCAGCAAGGCGGAAAGATACGAGCAGTACTTC.

The V call is TRBV28, the J call TRBJ1-1, with 10 nucleotides matching TRBD1. CDR1 and CDR2 from the germline V gene are MDHEN and SYDVKM. J was trimmed by 5 bases and V by 4 bases; bases with no gene match: 19. The CDR3 extends over 19 amino acids. The CDR3: CASSSPLNRDRGSGTEAFF. Written as DNA, the CDR3 is TGTGCCAGCAGTTCCCCCCTCAACCGGGACAGGGGATCGGGTACTGAAGCTTTCTTT. Supplemented by reference TRBV28 and TRBJ1-1, the full variable domain reads DVKVTQSSRYLVKRTGEKVFLECVQDMDHENMFWYRQDPGLGLRLIYFSYDVKMKEKGDIPEGYSVSREKKERFSLILESASTNQTSMYLCASSSPLNRDRGSGTEAFFGQGTRLTVV.

The chain carries TRBV29-1 and TRBJ2-7, with 9 bases matching TRBD1. Germline CDR1 and CDR2: SQVTM and ANQGSEA. The CDR3 runs to 13 residues. Trimming removed 5 bases from V and 2 bases from J; junction bases left unmatched: 4. The CDR3 coding sequence is TGCAGCGTTCCAGGACAGGGGCCCTACGAGCAGTACTTC. Translated: CSVPGQGPYEQYF.

The chain couples TRBV5-4 to TRBJ2-3; D is uncertain. The CDR3 totals 13 residues. Trimming took 4 bases from V and 0 from J, leaving 6 bases between them. Germline assignment: CDR1 SGHNT and CDR2 YYREEE (reference sequence). The DNA for the CDR3 is TGTGCCAGCAGCCATGTGAGCACAGATACGCAGTATTTT. It encodes CASSHVSTDTQYF.

This CDR3 reads CAISESPWDRAADTQYF. CDR3 bases: TGTGCCATCAGTGAGTCGCCTTGGGACAGGGCTGCAGATACGCAGTATTTT. The chain combines TRBV10-3 with TRBJ2-3; the match to TRBD1 covers 9 bases. Trimming removed 0 bases from V and 4 bases from J; junction bases left unmatched: 8. This CDR3 has 17 residues. Per the germline V gene, CDR1 is ENHRY and CDR2 is SYGVKD.

This clone was detected once. This chain joins TRBV5-1 and TRBJ1-4, with D perhaps matching TRBD1 (5 bases). The CDR3 runs to 15 residues. In germline, CDR1 is SGHRS, CDR2 YFSETQ. V was pared by 2 bases and J by 0 bases, with 8 bases between. CDR3 sequence: CASSLQGATNEKLFF. The CDR3 coding sequence is TGCGCCAGCAGCTTACAAGGGGCAACTAATGAAAAACTGTTTTTT.

This chain links TRBV5-1 with TRBJ2-1, with D possibly being TRBD1 (5 bases). Trimming left V 2 bases short and J 9 bases short, with 15 bases between. This CDR3 has 14 residues. In germline, CDR1 is SGHRS, CDR2 YFSETQ. CDR3 in amino acids: CASSLTGRRSEQFF. The CDR3 DNA reads TGCGCCAGCAGCTTAACAGGTAGGAGAAGTGAGCAGTTCTTC.

The J gene is TRBJ2-5, the V gene TRBV7-9, with 15 bases that match TRBD2. The V and J ends lost 4 bases and 5 bases, in that order; junction bases with no gene match: 5. This CDR3 is built from 16 residues. CDR1 and CDR2 from the germline V gene are SEHNR and FQNEAQ (reference sequence). CDR3 nucleotides: TGTGCCAGCAGCTGGGGACTAGCGGGAGGTGTGGAGACCCAGTACTTC. This translates into CASSWGLAGGVETQYF.

This chain connects TRBV7-2 to TRBJ1-1; D uncertain. The germline V gene has CDR1 SGHTA and CDR2 FQGNSA. The CDR3 totals 18 residues. Trimming took 5 bases from V and 0 from J, leaving 22 bases between them. DNA of the CDR3: TGTGCCAGCAGCCCCCGGGTCCGCCCCTACATAATGAACACTGAAGCTTTCTTT. Its translation is CASSPRVRPYIMNTEAFF.